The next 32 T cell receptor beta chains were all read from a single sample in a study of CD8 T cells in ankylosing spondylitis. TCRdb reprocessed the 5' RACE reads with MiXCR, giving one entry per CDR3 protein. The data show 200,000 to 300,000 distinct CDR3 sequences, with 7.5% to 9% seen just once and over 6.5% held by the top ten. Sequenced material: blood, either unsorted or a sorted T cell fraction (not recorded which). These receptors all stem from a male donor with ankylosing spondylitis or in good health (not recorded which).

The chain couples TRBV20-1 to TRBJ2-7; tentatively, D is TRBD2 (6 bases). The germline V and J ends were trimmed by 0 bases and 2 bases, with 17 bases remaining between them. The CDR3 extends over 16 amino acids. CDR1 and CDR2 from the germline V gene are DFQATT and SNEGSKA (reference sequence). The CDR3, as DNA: TGCAGTGCTAGAGATTATTGGGGGGAGTCGCCCTACGAGCAGTACTTC. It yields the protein CSARDYWGESPYEQYF.

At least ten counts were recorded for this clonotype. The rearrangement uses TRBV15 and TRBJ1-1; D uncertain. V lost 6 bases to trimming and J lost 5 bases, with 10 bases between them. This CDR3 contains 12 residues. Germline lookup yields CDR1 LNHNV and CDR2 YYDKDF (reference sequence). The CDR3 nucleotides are TGTGCCACCAGTGATGACCCGACTGAAGCTTTCTTT. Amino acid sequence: CATSDDPTEAFF.

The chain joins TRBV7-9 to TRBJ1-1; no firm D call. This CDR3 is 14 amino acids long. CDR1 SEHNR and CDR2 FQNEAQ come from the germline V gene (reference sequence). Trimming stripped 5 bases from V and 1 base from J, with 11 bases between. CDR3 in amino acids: CASSPPEGNTEAFF. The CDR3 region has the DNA TGTGCCAGCAGCCCCCCCGAGGGGAACACTGAAGCTTTCTTT.

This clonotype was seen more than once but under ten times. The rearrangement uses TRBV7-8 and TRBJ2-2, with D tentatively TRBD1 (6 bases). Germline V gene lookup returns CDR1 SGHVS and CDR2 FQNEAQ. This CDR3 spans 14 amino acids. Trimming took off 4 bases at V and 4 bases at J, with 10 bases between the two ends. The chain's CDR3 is CASSSGTLTGELFF. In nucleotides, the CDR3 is TGTGCCAGCAGCTCCGGGACACTCACCGGGGAGCTGTTTTTT.

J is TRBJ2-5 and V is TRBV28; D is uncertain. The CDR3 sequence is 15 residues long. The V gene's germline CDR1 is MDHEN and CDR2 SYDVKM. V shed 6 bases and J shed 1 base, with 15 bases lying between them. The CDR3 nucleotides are TGTGCCAGCAGGTCATACTTGACGGGCCAAGAGACCCAGTACTTC. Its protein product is CASRSYLTGQETQYF.

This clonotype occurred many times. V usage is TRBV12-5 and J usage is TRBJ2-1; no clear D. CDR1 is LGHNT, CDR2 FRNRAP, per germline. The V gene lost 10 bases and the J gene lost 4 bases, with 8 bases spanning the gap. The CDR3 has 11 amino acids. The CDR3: CAISFYNEQFF. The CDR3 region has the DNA TGTGCTATCAGCTTTTACAATGAGCAGTTCTTC.

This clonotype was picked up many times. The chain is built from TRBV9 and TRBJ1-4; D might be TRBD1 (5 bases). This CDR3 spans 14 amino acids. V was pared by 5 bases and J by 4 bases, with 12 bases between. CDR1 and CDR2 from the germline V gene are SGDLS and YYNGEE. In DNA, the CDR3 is TGTGCCAGCAGAAAAGGGACTGGTAATGAAAAACTGTTTTTT. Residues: CASRKGTGNEKLFF.

The CDR3 loop is CASSLAPSGPYEQYF. The CDR3, as DNA: TGTGCCAGCAGCTTGGCCCCTAGCGGGCCCTACGAGCAGTACTTC. The chain is built from TRBV5-6 and TRBJ2-7; TRBD2 aligns across 8 bases. This CDR3 has 15 amino acids. CDR1 SGHDT and CDR2 YYEEEE come from the germline V gene. The junction had 4 bases not matched to a gene; V was cut back by 0 bases and J by 2 bases.

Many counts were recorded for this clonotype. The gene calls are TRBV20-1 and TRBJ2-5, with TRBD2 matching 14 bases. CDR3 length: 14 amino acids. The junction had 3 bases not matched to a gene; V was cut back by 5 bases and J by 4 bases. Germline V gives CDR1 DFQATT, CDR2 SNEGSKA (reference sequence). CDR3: CSAYGLAGGETQYF. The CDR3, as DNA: TGCAGTGCTTATGGACTAGCGGGGGGAGAGACCCAGTACTTC.

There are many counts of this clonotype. In DNA, the CDR3 is TGTGCCAGCACCCTGGGACAGGGGGTAACTAATGAAAAACTGTTTTTT. Its translation: CASTLGQGVTNEKLFF. The J gene is TRBJ1-4, the V gene TRBV7-9, with 11 bases fitting TRBD1. This CDR3 is built from 16 residues. Germline trimming cut 7 bases from V and 1 base from J; bases unmatched to any gene: 5. Looked up from germline, CDR1 is SEHNR and CDR2 is FQNEAQ (reference sequence).

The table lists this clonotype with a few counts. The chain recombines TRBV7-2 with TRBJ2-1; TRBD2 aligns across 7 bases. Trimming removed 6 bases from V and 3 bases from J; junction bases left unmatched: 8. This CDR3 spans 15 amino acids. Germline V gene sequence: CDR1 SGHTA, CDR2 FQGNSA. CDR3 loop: CASRGGDGFYNEQFF. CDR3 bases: TGTGCCAGCAGGGGGGGGGACGGGTTCTACAATGAGCAGTTCTTC.

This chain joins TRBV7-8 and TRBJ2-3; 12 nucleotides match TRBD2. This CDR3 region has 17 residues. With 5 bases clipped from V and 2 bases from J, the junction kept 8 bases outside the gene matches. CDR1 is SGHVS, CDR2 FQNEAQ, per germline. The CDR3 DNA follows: TGTGCCAGCAGCCACCGAGGACTAGCGGGGACCACAGATACGCAGTATTTT. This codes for CASSHRGLAGTTDTQYF.

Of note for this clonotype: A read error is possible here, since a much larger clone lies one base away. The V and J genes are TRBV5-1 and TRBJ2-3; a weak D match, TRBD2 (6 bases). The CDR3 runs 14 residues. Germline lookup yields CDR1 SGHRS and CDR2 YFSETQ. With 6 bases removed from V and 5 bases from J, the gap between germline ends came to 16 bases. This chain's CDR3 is CASNPSVRIDTQYF. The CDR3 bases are TGCGCCAGCAACCCTAGCGTGAGGATAGATACGCAGTATTTT.

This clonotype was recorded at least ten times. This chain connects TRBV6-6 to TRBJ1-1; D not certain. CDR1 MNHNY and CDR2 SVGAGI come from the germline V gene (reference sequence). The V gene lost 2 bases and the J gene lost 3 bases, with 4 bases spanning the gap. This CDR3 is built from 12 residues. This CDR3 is CASSYGDTEAFF. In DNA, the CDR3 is TGTGCCAGCAGTTACGGGGACACTGAAGCTTTCTTT.

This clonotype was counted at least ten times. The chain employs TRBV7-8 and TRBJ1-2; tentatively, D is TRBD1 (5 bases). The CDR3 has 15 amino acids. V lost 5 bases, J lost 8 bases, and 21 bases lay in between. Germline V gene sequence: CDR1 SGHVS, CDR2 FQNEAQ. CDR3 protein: CASSPNAVGGRGYTF. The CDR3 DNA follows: TGTGCCAGCAGCCCCAATGCTGTGGGGGGTCGGGGCTACACCTTC.

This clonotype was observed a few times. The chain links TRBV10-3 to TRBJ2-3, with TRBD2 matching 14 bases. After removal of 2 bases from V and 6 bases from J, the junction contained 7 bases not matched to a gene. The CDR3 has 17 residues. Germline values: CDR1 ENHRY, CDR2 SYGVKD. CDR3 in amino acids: CAISEPGLAGASDTQYF. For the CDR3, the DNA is TGTGCCATCAGTGAGCCGGGACTAGCGGGAGCTTCGGATACGCAGTATTTT.

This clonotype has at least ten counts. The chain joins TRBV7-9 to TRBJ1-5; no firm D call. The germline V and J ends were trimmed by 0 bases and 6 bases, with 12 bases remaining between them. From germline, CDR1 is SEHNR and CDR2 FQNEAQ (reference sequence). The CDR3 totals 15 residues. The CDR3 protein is CASSLANGGGQPQHF. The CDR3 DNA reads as TGTGCCAGCAGCTTAGCCAACGGCGGTGGTCAGCCCCAGCATTTT.

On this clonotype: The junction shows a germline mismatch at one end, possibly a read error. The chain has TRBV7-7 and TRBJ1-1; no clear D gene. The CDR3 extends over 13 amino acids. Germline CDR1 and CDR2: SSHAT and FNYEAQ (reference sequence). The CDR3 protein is CASSLAADTEAFF. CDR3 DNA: TGTGCTAGCAGCTTAGCGGCGGACACTGAAGCTTTCTTT.

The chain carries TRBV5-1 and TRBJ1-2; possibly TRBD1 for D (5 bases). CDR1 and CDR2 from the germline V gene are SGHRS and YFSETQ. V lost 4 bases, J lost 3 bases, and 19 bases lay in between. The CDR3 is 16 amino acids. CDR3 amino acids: CASSPGTASGDYGYTF. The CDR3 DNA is TGCGCCAGCAGCCCCGGGACGGCGTCAGGCGACTATGGCTACACCTTC.

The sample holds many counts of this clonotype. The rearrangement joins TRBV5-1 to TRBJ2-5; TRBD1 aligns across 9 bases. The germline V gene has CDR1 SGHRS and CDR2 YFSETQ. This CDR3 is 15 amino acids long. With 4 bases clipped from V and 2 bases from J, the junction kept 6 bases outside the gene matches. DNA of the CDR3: TGCGCCAGCAGCCCGGGGACAGGGACTCAAGAGACCCAGTACTTC. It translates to CASSPGTGTQETQYF.

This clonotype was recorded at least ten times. CDR3 DNA: TGCAGTGCTAGACGGACTCATAATGAAAAACTGTTTTTT. Protein: CSARRTHNEKLFF. The V and J genes are TRBV20-1 and TRBJ1-4, with D unresolved. Trimming took 2 bases from V and 4 from J, leaving 8 bases between them. The CDR3 is made up of 13 amino acids. Germline V gene sequence: CDR1 DFQATT, CDR2 SNEGSKA (reference sequence).

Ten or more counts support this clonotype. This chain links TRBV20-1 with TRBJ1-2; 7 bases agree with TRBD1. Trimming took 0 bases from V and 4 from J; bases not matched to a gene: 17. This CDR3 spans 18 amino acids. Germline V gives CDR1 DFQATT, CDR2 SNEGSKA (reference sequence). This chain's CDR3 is CSARDWRDTLAGGYGYTF. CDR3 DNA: TGCAGTGCTAGAGATTGGAGGGACACCCTCGCAGGGGGCTATGGCTACACCTTC.

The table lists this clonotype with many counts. CDR3 amino acids: CSVTRTSGGQYNEQFF. CDR3 coding DNA: TGCAGTGTCACCCGGACTAGCGGGGGGCAGTACAATGAGCAGTTCTTC. The V and J genes are TRBV20-1 and TRBJ2-1; 14 positions match TRBD2. The germline CDR1 and CDR2 sequences are DFQATT and SNEGSKA (reference sequence). CDR3 length equals 16 residues. Germline trimming cut 7 bases from V and 4 bases from J; bases unmatched to any gene: 9.

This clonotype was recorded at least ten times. CDR3 amino acids: CASSLGVGGEDTEAFF. CDR3 bases: TGCGCCAGCAGCTTGGGAGTGGGGGGAGAGGACACTGAAGCTTTCTTT. J is TRBJ1-1 and V is TRBV5-1; D might be TRBD1 (5 bases). The CDR3 contains 16 residues. V was cut by 0 bases and J by 3 bases, with 15 bases left in between. Germline values: CDR1 SGHRS, CDR2 YFSETQ.

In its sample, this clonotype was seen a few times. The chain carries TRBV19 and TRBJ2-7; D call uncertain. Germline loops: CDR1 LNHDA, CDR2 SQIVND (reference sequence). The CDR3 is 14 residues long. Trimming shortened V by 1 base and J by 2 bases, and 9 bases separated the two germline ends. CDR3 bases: TGTGCCAGTAGTATAGGGTCAGGCACCTACGAGCAGTACTTC. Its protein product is CASSIGSGTYEQYF. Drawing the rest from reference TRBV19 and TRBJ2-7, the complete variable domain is DGGITQSPKYLFRKEGQNVTLSCEQNLNHDAMYWYRQDPGQGLRLIYYSQIVNDFQKGDIAEGYSVSREKKESFPLTVTSAQKNPTAFYLCASSIGSGTYEQYFGPGTRLTVT.

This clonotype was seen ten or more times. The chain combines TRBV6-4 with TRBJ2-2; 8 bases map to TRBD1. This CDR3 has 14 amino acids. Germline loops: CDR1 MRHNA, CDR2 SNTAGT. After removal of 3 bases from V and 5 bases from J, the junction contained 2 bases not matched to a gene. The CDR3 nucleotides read TGTGCCAGCAGTGAGGACAGGGAGACCGGGGAGCTGTTTTTT. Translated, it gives CASSEDRETGELFF.

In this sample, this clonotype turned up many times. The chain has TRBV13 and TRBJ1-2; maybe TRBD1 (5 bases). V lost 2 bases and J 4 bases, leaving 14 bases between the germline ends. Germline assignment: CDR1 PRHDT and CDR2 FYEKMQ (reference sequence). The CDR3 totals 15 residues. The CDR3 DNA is TGTGCCAGCAGCTTAAAGGCCAGGGCCGTCTATGGCTACACCTTC. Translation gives CASSLKARAVYGYTF.

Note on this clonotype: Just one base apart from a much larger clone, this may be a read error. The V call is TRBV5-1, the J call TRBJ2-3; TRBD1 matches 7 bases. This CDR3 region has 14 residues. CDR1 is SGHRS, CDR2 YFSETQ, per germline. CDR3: CSSRLTGLADTQYF. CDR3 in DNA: TGCTCCAGCAGGTTGACAGGGTTGGCAGATACGCAGTATTTT.

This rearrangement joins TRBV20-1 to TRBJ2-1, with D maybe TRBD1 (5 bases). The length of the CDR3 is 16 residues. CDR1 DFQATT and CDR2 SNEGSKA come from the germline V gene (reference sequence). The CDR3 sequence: CCVWGQDPGSYNEQFF. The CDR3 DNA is TGCTGCGTCTGGGGCCAGGATCCGGGCTCCTACAATGAGCAGTTCTTC.

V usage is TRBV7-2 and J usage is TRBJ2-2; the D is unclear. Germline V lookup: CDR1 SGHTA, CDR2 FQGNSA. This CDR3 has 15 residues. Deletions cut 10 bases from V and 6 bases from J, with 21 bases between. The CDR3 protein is CAIRRAARSSGELFF. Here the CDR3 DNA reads TGTGCCATTAGACGGGCGGCCCGATCGTCCGGGGAGCTGTTTTTT.

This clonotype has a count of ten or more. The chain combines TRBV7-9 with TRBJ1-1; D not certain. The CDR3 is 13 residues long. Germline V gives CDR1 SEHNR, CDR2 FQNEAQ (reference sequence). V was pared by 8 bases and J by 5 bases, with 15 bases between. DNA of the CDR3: TGTGCCAGCCTGTCAGAGGGTCGGACTGAAGCTTTCTTT. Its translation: CASLSEGRTEAFF. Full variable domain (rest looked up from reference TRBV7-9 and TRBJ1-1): DTGVSQNPRHKITKRGQNVTFRCDPISEHNRLYWYRQTLGQGPEFLTYFQNEAQLEKSRLLSDRFSAERPKGSFSTLEIQRTEQGDSAMYLCASLSEGRTEAFFGQGTRLTVV.

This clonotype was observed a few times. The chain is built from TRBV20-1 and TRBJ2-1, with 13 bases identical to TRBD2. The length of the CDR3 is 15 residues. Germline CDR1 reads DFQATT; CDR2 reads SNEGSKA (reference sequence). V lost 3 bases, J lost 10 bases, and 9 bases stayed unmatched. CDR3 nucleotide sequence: TGCAGTGCTAGTGATACTAGCGGGAGGGCGGGGGAGCAGTTCTTC. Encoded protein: CSASDTSGRAGEQFF.